What follows is one TCR beta chain and its context. Its binding antigen is unknown. Per-base quality was not reported, and no clone a single base away is much larger than it. The trial excluded patients who had a history of autoimmune disease or who were on systemic immunosuppression. Peripheral blood for TCR sequencing was collected from all dose cohorts at baseline, on cycle 4 day 1, and on cycle 7 day 1. The samples were taken from a phase I, first-in-human, multicenter, open-label dose-escalation trial of ivuxolimab. The trial enrolled adults with locally advanced or metastatic head and neck squamous cell, hepatocellular, melanoma or renal cell carcinoma. Before TCR sequencing, CD4+ T cells and CD8+ T cells were sorted from peripheral blood as separate populations. This sample was included in a study of OX40 agonist ivuxolimab in advanced cancers. Regarding the research as a whole: The costimulatory receptor OX40 (CD134) was targeted by ivuxolimab, a fully human IgG2 agonistic monoclonal antibody. Three dose-escalation patients achieved partial responses, one with hepatocellular carcinoma and two with cutaneous melanoma. Patients were allowed to have had prior anti-PD-1, anti-PD-L1 or anti-CTLA-4 therapy, and approximately 40% of the dose-escalation patients had been treated with checkpoint inhibitors. The paper reports the monotherapy dose-escalation portion (N ≈ 52 patients) of the phase I ivuxolimab trial. A male proportion of 82.7% and a mean age of 60 years, ranging from about 20 to 79, were recorded for the dose-escalation cohort. Among the approximately 50 dose-escalation patients, about 19 had hepatocellular carcinoma, roughly 15 melanoma, 9 renal cell carcinoma and 9 head and neck cancer. The point of sequencing TCRbeta in the periphery was to test whether ivuxolimab changed TCR sequence diversity and drove clonal T-cell expansion. Intravenous ivuxolimab was administered to patients every 2 weeks at six dose levels: 0.01, 0.1, 0.3, 1.5, 3 and 10 mg/kg.

To sequence the TCRbeta CDR3 region, genomic DNA was isolated from the sorted cells. TCRbeta CDR3 regions were sequenced using the immunoSEQ Assay. This immuneACCESS table, as held by TCRdb, lists in-frame sequences with V and J called but not all clones. Of the missing ones, under half trace to an unresolved V gene in checked studies; the others have no known cause. In this sample the table shows about 50,000 clones, roughly 90% of which occur a single time. Around 0.61% of the sample is in the top ten clones. Broader findings and caveats from the paper: Low levels of normalized T-cell clonal expansion were also shown by some nonresponding patients. Which antigens the clonally expanded peripheral T cells were specific for was not determined. At doses from 0.1 to 3.0 mg/kg, clonal expansion was seen in both CD4+ and CD8+ blood T cells between baseline and week 6. On average, CD8+ T cells showed more expanded clones than CD4+ T cells after ivuxolimab. In the 0.1-3.0 mg/kg groups, partial responders had among the lowest normalized peripheral clonal expansion, particularly in CD8+ T cells.

Inclusive of the bounding cysteine and phenylalanine, the CDR3 is 14 residues long. Only CDR3 DNA is held: 42 bases, read in frame from base 1. The germline ends are 8 bases apart after V is trimmed by 3 bases and J by 3 bases. The CDR1 and CDR2 encoded by the germline V gene are MNHEY and SVGAGI. The chain is assembled from TRBV6-5 and TRBJ1-4; the D gene is perhaps TRBD1, from 5 matching bases. The source is an adult with an advanced solid tumor such as melanoma, head and neck, liver or kidney cancer. Specimen: CD4+ or CD8+ T cells sorted from blood, collected in a trial of the OX40 agonist ivuxolimab. Here is the DNA: TGTGCCAGCAGTTATACAGGTTCTAATGAAAAACTGTTTTTT. Its protein is CASSYTGSNEKLFF.